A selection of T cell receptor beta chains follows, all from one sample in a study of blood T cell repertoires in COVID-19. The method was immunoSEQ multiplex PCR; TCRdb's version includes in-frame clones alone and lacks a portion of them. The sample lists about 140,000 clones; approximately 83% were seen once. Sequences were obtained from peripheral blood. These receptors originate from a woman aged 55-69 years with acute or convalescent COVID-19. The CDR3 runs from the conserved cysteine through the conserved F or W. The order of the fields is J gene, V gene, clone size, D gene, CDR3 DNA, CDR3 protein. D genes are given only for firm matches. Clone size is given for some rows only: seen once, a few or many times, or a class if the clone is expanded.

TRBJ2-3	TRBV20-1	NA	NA	TGCAGTGCTTACTACGGAGATACGCAGTATTTT	CSAYYGDTQYF
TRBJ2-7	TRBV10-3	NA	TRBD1	TGTGCCATCAGTGAGTCTGACAGGGCCTACGAGCAGTACTTC	CAISESDRAYEQYF
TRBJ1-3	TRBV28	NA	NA	TGTGCCAGCAGTTTGGGGAGCTCTGGAAACACCATATATTTT	CASSLGSSGNTIYF
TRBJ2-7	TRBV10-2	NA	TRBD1	TGCGCCAGCATAGAGGGGGACAGGCTTTCCTACGAGCAGTACTTC	CASIEGDRLSYEQYF
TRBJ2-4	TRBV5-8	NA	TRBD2	TGTGCCAGCAGCTGGGGACTAGCGGGAGAAGACATTCAGTACTTC	CASSWGLAGEDIQYF
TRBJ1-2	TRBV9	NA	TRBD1	TGTGCCAGCAGCAGAGAATCACAGGGGACCTATGGCTACACCTTC	CASSRESQGTYGYTF
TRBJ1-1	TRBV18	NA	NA	TGTGCCAGCTCACTTCAGTTCGAGGGCACTGAAGCTTTCTTT	CASSLQFEGTEAFF
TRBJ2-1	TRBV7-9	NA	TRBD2	TGTGCCAGCAGCTTAGCGGGAGGGAATTCCGATGAGCAGTTCTTC	CASSLAGGNSDEQFF
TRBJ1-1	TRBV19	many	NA	TGTGCCAGTAGTATCTCCGGGGGGTTGACTGAAGCTTTCTTT	CASSISGGLTEAFF
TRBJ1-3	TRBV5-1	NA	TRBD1	TGCGCCAGCAGCTTGGGGACAGGGGTGGACACCATATATTTT	CASSLGTGVDTIYF
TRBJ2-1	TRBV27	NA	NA	TGTGCCAGCAGCCGAACTCCTACCTCCAATGAGCAGTTCTTC	CASSRTPTSNEQFF
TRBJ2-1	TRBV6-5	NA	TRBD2	TGTGCCAGCAGTTATCTGGGGGGGTCAAATGAGCAGTTCTTC	CASSYLGGSNEQFF
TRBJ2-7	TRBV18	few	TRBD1	TGTGCCAGCTCACCGGACAGGAACTCCTACGAGCAGTACTTC	CASSPDRNSYEQYF
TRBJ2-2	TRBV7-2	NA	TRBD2	TGTGCCAGCAGCTTGGGCGGGAGGGGTACCGGGGAGCTGTTTTTT	CASSLGGRGTGELFF
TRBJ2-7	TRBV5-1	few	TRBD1	TGCGCCAGCAGCTTGCCGGACAGGGGAATGGAGCAGTACTTC	CASSLPDRGMEQYF
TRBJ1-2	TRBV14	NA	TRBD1	TGTGCCAGCAGCCCCCCGGGACAGGGGATCTATGGCTACACCTTC	CASSPPGQGIYGYTF
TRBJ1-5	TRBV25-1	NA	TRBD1	TGTGCCAGCAGTGGTCCTGACAGGGGGGATCAGCCCCAGCATTTT	CASSGPDRGDQPQHF
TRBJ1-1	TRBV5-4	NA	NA	TGTGCCAGCAGCTTGCAGGGGAACATGAACACTGAAGCTTTCTTT	CASSLQGNMNTEAFF
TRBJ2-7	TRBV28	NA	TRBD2	TGTGCCAGCTTACTAGCGGGAGGATCCTACGAGCAGTACTTC	CASLLAGGSYEQYF
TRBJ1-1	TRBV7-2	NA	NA	TGTGCCAGCAGCTCCGAGGTGGTTGAAGCTTTCTTT	CASSSEVVEAFF
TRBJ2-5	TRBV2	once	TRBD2	TGTGCCAGCAAGGGGTTGCTAGCGGGAGGAGAGACCCAGTACTTC	CASKGLLAGGETQYF
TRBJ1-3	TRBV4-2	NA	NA	TGTGCCAGCAGCCAAGTTTCCCACTCTGGAAACACCATATATTTT	CASSQVSHSGNTIYF
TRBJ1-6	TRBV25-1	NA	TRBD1	TGTGCCAGCGGGACAGAGAACAATTCACCCCTCCACTTT	CASGTENNSPLHF
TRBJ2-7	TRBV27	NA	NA	TGTGCCAGCAGCGATATGCCCCCACACCGCGAAGTCGCGCGAGGGCCTACCTACGAGCAGTACTTC	CASSDMPPHREVARGPTYEQYF
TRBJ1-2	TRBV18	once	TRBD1	TGTGCCAGCTCACCTACAGGGGATAACTATGGCTACACCTTC	CASSPTGDNYGYTF
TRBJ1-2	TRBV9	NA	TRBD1	TGTGCCAGCAGCGTAGGAGACAGGGTTGGGTATGGCTACACCTTC	CASSVGDRVGYGYTF
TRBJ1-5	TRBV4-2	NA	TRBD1	TGTGCCAGCAGCCCGGGGACAGGGGCTAGCAATCAGCCCCAGCATTTT	CASSPGTGASNQPQHF
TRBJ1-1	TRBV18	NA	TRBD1	TGTGCCAGCTCACCTTTTACAGGGGACACTGAAGCTTTCTTT	CASSPFTGDTEAFF
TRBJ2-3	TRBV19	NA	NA	TGTGCCAGTAGTCGTCTTGCGGCTAGCACAGATACGCAGTATTTT	CASSRLAASTDTQYF
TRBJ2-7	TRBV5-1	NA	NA	TGCGCCAGCAGCGTGGACAGCCGTCCTCGTCAAGAGCAGTACTTC	CASSVDSRPRQEQYF
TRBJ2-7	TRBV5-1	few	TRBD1	TGCGCCAGCAGCTTGATCCCGGGACAGTTCTACGAGCAGTACTTC	CASSLIPGQFYEQYF
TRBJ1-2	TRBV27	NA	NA	TGTGCCAGCAGTTTCGCCCCATTGGCCTATGGCTACACCTTC	CASSFAPLAYGYTF
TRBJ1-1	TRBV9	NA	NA	TGTGCCAGCAGCACAGAGACAGGCTTCACTGAAGCTTTCTTT	CASSTETGFTEAFF
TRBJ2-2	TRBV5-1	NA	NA	TGCGCCAGCACCTTTTTGGGCCCCGGGGAGCTGTTTTTT	CASTFLGPGELFF
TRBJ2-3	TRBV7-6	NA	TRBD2	TGTGCCAGCAGCCTAGCGGGAGGGACAGATACGCAGTATTTT	CASSLAGGTDTQYF
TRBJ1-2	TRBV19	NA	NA	TGTGCCAGTAGTATAGACAGTCGCTATGGCTACACCTTC	CASSIDSRYGYTF
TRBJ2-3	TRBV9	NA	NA	TGTGCCAGCAGCGACCTCGGCGGGGTTAGCACAGATACGCAGTATTTT	CASSDLGGVSTDTQYF
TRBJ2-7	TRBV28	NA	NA	TGTGCCAGCAGGGATAGCGGCCTCCCCTACGAGCAGTACTTC	CASRDSGLPYEQYF
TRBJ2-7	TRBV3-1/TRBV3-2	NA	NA	TGTGCCAGCAGCCAAGGGGGCAGGGCTTCGATTGGGCAGTACTTC	CASSQGGRASIGQYF
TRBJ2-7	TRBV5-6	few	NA	TGTGCCAGCAGCTTGCTTGGACTCGCCTACGAGCAGTACTTC	CASSLLGLAYEQYF
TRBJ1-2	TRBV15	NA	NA	TGTGCCACCAGCAGAGAGGGCCAGGACTATGGCTACACCTTC	CATSREGQDYGYTF
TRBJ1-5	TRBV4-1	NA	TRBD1	TGCGCCAGCAGCCAGGGAACAGGGGTTCAGCCCCAGCATTTT	CASSQGTGVQPQHF
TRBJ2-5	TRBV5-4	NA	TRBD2	TGTGCCAGCAGCACAGGGACTAGCAGCCTACAAGAGACCCAGTACTTC	CASSTGTSSLQETQYF
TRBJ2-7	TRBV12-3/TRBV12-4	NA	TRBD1	TGTGCCAGCAGCCCGGGACAGGGAGGCGAGCAGTACTTC	CASSPGQGGEQYF
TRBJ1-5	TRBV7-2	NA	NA	TGTGCCAGCAGCTTGGGGGGGGAGCAGCCCCAGCATTTT	CASSLGGEQPQHF
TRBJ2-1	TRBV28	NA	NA	TGTGCCAGCAGTTTAACAGGGTGGCAGGGTATGAATGAGCAGTTCTTC	CASSLTGWQGMNEQFF